These T cell receptor beta chains were read from a single sample in a study of regulatory T cells in long-lasting Graves disease. MiXCR, run by TCRdb on the multiplex PCR reads, gives a single entry per CDR3 protein. This sample has a few hundred thousand distinct CDR3 sequences, with roughly 23% found just once. The sample in question was peripheral blood mononuclear cells (PBMCs), obtained when the disease was refractory, from a patient treated with antithyroid drugs. These receptors all stem from a female donor with Graves disease. CDR3s include the opening cysteine and the closing phenylalanine or tryptophan. The D gene is left open where the match is weak. Size is stated for part of the rows, as once, few or many counts, or as a class when the clone is expanded.

size	V	J	D	DNA	CDR3
few	TRBV4-2	TRBJ2-5	.	TGTGCCAGCAGTCCCGAGGCTAAGGGCGGGCACCAAGAGACCCAGTACTTC	CASSPEAKGGHQETQYF
.	TRBV7-2	TRBJ1-1	.	TGTGCCAGCAGCTTAGCGCCGGGGACCACTGAAGCTTTCTTT	CASSLAPGTTEAFF
few	TRBV7-2	TRBJ2-5	.	TGTGCCAGCAGCTCTCAACAGGGAGAGACCCAGTACTTC	CASSSQQGETQYF
many	TRBV20-1	TRBJ1-1	.	TGCAGTGCTAGAGTCGGGGACATAACTGAAGCTTTCTTT	CSARVGDITEAFF
.	TRBV10-3	TRBJ2-3	TRBD2	TGTGCCATCATAACCGGGGGGGCCCATACGCAGTATTTT	CAIITGGAHTQYF
many	TRBV2	TRBJ2-5	TRBD2	TGTGCCAGCAGTGGCCGGACTAGCGGAGAGACCCAGTACTTC	CASSGRTSGETQYF
.	TRBV5-1	TRBJ2-7	TRBD2	TGCGCCAGCAGCGGGGGGGAGCTGTACGAGCAGTACTTC	CASSGGELYEQYF
.	TRBV20-1	TRBJ2-6	.	TGCAGTGCGTCCAAGGGCCACTCTGGGGCCAACGTCCTGACTTTC	CSASKGHSGANVLTF
many	TRBV11-2	TRBJ1-1	TRBD1	TGTGCCAGCAGCTTAAGAGACAGGGGTTTATACACTGAAGCTTTCTTT	CASSLRDRGLYTEAFF
many	TRBV12-3/TRBV12-4	TRBJ1-4	.	TGTGCCAGCAGGGCAGGGGATGAAAAACTGTTTTTT	CASRAGDEKLFF
.	TRBV4-3	TRBJ2-7	.	TGCGCCAGCAGCCAAGATAGTATGGGGCGCGAGCAGTACTTC	CASSQDSMGREQYF
.	TRBV7-9	TRBJ2-3	TRBD1	TGTGCCAGCAGCTCCCCTCATGACAGGGAAAGGGCAGATACGCAGTATTTT	CASSSPHDRERADTQYF
many	TRBV12-3/TRBV12-4	TRBJ1-2	TRBD1	TGTGCCAGCAGACCTAGTACAGGGGGATCCAACTATGGCTACACCTTC	CASRPSTGGSNYGYTF
.	TRBV19	TRBJ1-2	.	TGTGCCAGTACGGGGATCGGGGGCTACACCTTC	CASTGIGGYTF
.	TRBV28	TRBJ1-5	.	TGTGCCAGCACGCCTGGTTTCCAGGGCAATCAGCCCCAGCATTTT	CASTPGFQGNQPQHF
.	TRBV5-4	TRBJ2-4	.	TGTGCCAGCAGCTTGGCGGGGTTGGGAAACATTCAGTACTTC	CASSLAGLGNIQYF
few	TRBV7-2	TRBJ2-5	.	TGTGCCAGCAGCTTATTCGGGATACGGGAGACCCAGTACTTC	CASSLFGIRETQYF
.	TRBV2	TRBJ2-3	.	TGTGCCAGCAGTACGACCACAGATACGCAGTATTTT	CASSTTTDTQYF
.	TRBV2	TRBJ2-1	.	TGTGCCAGCAAGGCTAGTGGGGATGAGCAGTTCTTC	CASKASGDEQFF
many	TRBV6-1	TRBJ1-4	.	TGTGCCAGCAGTGAAGCTGGGGGGTCGGATGAAAAACTGTTTTTT	CASSEAGGSDEKLFF
.	TRBV2	TRBJ2-3	.	TGTGCCAGCAGTGCCTGGGGGATCACAGATACGCAGTATTTT	CASSAWGITDTQYF
.	TRBV5-1	TRBJ1-1	TRBD1	TGCGCCAGCAGCTTCCGCCCTCTCCGGGACAGCTTATTGAACACTGAAGCTTTCTTT	CASSFRPLRDSLLNTEAFF
.	TRBV9	TRBJ1-1	.	TGTGCCAGCAGCGTAGATGGGGGGGTTATGTCTGAAGCTTTCTTT	CASSVDGGVMSEAFF
few	TRBV18	TRBJ1-1	.	TGTGCCAGCTCACCTACGGACAGTGAAGCTTTCTTT	CASSPTDSEAFF
many	TRBV10-3	TRBJ1-2	.	TGTGCCATCAGTGAAACCCAGCAGGGACTGACCTATGGCTACACCTTC	CAISETQQGLTYGYTF
.	TRBV2	TRBJ1-2	.	TGCGCCAGCAGCCAAGAGATGGGGCGTACTAACTATGGCTACACCTTC	CASSQEMGRTNYGYTF
many	TRBV6-1	TRBJ2-7	.	TGTGCCAGCAGTCCGAGGGGGGGACTCTACGAGCAGTACTTC	CASSPRGGLYEQYF
.	TRBV6-1	TRBJ1-2	.	TGTGCCAGCAGTCGGGACCTTAACTATGGCTACACCTTC	CASSRDLNYGYTF
many	TRBV27	TRBJ2-7	.	TGTGCCAGCAGTCCCCGGCGGGGAAGGGGATACGAGCAGTACTTC	CASSPRRGRGYEQYF
many	TRBV20-1	TRBJ2-5	TRBD1	TGCAGTGCTAACACCGGGACAGTGACTGGGACCCAGTACTTC	CSANTGTVTGTQYF
many	TRBV6-5	TRBJ2-5	.	TGTGCCAGCAGTTACCCGAAGGGTAGGCAAGAGACCCAGTACTTC	CASSYPKGRQETQYF
.	TRBV9	TRBJ1-1	.	TGTGCCAGCAGCGTAGGAGGGGGAGACTCTGGGGGGGCTTTCTTT	CASSVGGGDSGGAFF
many	TRBV27	TRBJ2-5	.	TGTGCCAGCAGTTTATCGTTCCAGGTCCAAGAGACCCAGTACTTC	CASSLSFQVQETQYF
few	TRBV2	TRBJ2-7	.	TGTGCCAGCAGCCTGGGACACGAAAGGCCCGAACAGTACTTC	CASSLGHERPEQYF
.	TRBV4-3	TRBJ1-1	.	TGCGCCAGCAGCCATGGGGGGTCCGAAGCTTTCTTT	CASSHGGSEAFF
.	TRBV29-1	TRBJ1-3	TRBD1	TGCAGCGTGACAGGGGAAGGAAACACCATATATTTT	CSVTGEGNTIYF
.	TRBV24-1	TRBJ2-5	.	TGTGCCGCCAGTGGCCCCCGGGAAGGGGGTAAGGAGACCCAGTACTTC	CAASGPREGGKETQYF
.	TRBV25-1	TRBJ1-1	TRBD1	TGTGCCAGCAAGGTTAACAGGGGTTTTAACACTGAAGCTTTCTTT	CASKVNRGFNTEAFF
few	TRBV5-4	TRBJ1-3	.	TGTGCCAGCAGCTCCGGACACTTCTCTGGAAACACCATATATTTT	CASSSGHFSGNTIYF
many	TRBV19	TRBJ2-7	.	TGTGCCAGTAGTATGGCATTGACCGGGACGGGGTCCCACGAGCAGTACTTC	CASSMALTGTGSHEQYF
many	TRBV5-1	TRBJ1-2	.	TGCGCCAGCAGCTTGGGGCCGGAGAACTATGGCTACACCTTC	CASSLGPENYGYTF
many	TRBV2	TRBJ2-5	TRBD2	TGTGCCAGCAGTGGCGGGACTAGAAGTACGGAGACCCAGTACTTC	CASSGGTRSTETQYF
few	TRBV29-1	TRBJ2-7	.	TGCAGCGTTGTGGGCTCCTACGAGCAGTACTTC	CSVVGSYEQYF
many	TRBV7-2	TRBJ2-5	TRBD2	TGTGCCAGCAGCCCCGGACTAGCGGGATACGGGGAGACCCAGTACTTC	CASSPGLAGYGETQYF
many	TRBV12-3/TRBV12-4	TRBJ2-7	TRBD2	TGTGCCAGCAGAAACGGGGGGAGCTCCTACGAGCAGTACTTC	CASRNGGSSYEQYF
many	TRBV12-3/TRBV12-4	TRBJ2-2	.	TGTGCCAGCAGTACACGTACAGGGAACACCGGGGAGCTGTTTTTT	CASSTRTGNTGELFF
many	TRBV11-2	TRBJ2-5	.	TGTGCCAGCAGCTTAGTAAGGGGGACCCAAGAGACCCAGTACTTC	CASSLVRGTQETQYF
many	TRBV28	TRBJ2-7	TRBD2	TGTGCCAGCAGTTCCACTAGCGGGAGTTGGGAGCAGTACTTC	CASSSTSGSWEQYF
many	TRBV7-2	TRBJ2-5	.	TGTGCCAGCAGCTTAGAAGAGGGTTGGCATCTCGGGGGAGGTGGAGAGACCCAGTACTTC	CASSLEEGWHLGGGGETQYF
.	TRBV28	TRBJ2-3	.	TGTGCCAGCAGTTTTCCAGCCAGGGGCACAGATACGCAGTATTTT	CASSFPARGTDTQYF
.	TRBV6-5	TRBJ1-2	.	TGTGCCAGCAGTTACTCATACTATGGCTACACCTTC	CASSYSYYGYTF
many	TRBV5-1	TRBJ2-5	.	TGTGCCAGCAGCTTGCAAGGGGCTCAAGAGACCCAGTACTTC	CASSLQGAQETQYF
many	TRBV7-9	TRBJ1-2	TRBD1	TGTGCCAGCAGCCAACAGGGGCATCGTGGCTACACCTTC	CASSQQGHRGYTF
once	TRBV20-1	TRBJ1-5	.	TGCAGTGCTAGTCGGACGGCGGACCGAGGGCCCCAGCATTTT	CSASRTADRGPQHF
many	TRBV11-2	TRBJ2-4	.	TGTGCCAGCAGCCCCCTCCAGGGAGCCAAAAACATTCAGTACTTC	CASSPLQGAKNIQYF
few	TRBV6-1	TRBJ2-7	TRBD1	TGTGCCAGCAGGGGTGACAGGGGCAGACACGAGCAGTACTTC	CASRGDRGRHEQYF
many	TRBV12-3/TRBV12-4	TRBJ1-6	TRBD1	TGTGCCAGCAGTTCTCTCGCAGGGGGATCTTCACCCCTCCACTTT	CASSSLAGGSSPLHF